This TCR beta chain was retrieved from a study of CD8 T cells in ankylosing spondylitis. Overall study results and limits: Significant enrichment of disease-linked clones was reportedly seen in matched ankylosing spondylitis synovial fluid. Ankylosing spondylitis blood appeared to be characterized by a TCR beta motif of 8 or 9 highly homologous variants.

This clonotype has only a few counts. Its matching antigen is unknown. A single record per CDR3 protein comes from TCRdb applying MiXCR to the 5' RACE reads. The sample gives about 110,000 distinct CDR3 sequences, approximately 25% of which show up once; 12% is in the top ten. The CDR3 consists of 14 residues. Trimming took 3 bases from V and 7 from J; bases not matched to a gene: 5. Germline V lookup: CDR1 SGHVS, CDR2 FQNEAQ. The sequenced sample was synovial fluid, either unsorted or a sorted T cell fraction (not recorded which). The chain is built from TRBV7-8 and TRBJ2-7; 11 positions agree with TRBD1. The TCR originated in a male donor with ankylosing spondylitis. The CDR3 nucleotides read TGTGCCAGCAGCTTTGGACAGGGGGCTCGGGAGCAGTACGTC. Translating gives CASSFGQGAREQYV.